In this sample, the clone carrying this T cell receptor beta chain turned up a few times. What it binds is unknown. The junction does not match germline at one end; this may be a read error. Those patients with uncontrolled infection, other autoimmune disease, pregnancy or lactation were excluded. This record belongs to a study of T cells in Graves' hyperthyroidism and ophthalmopathy. About the research overall: Peripheral blood was taken when the disease was first diagnosed, before any treatment began. Overall study findings and caveats: Blood also showed most of the thyroid clonotypes that were expanded above 0.001.

The CDR3 runs to 14 residues. CDR1 and CDR2 (germline): MNHEY, SMNVEV (reference sequence). The TCR beta CDR3 regions underwent amplification using RNA transcripts as the source. The HTBI set primed first-round TCR CDR3 RT-PCR. TCRdb re-called the multiplex PCR reads through MiXCR, storing one row per CDR3 protein. The table lists 370,000 or so distinct CDR3 sequences, less than 20% of them singletons. The chain recombines TRBV27 with TRBJ2-5; 7 nucleotides align to TRBD1. This receptor was obtained from a woman aged 18-30 years with Graves' hyperthyroidism that later progressed to Graves' ophthalmopathy. Sequenced input: blood. CDR3 sequence reads: CASSWGQTEETQHF. DNA of the CDR3: TGTGCCAGCAGTTGGGGACAGACAGAAGAGACCCAGCACTTC.